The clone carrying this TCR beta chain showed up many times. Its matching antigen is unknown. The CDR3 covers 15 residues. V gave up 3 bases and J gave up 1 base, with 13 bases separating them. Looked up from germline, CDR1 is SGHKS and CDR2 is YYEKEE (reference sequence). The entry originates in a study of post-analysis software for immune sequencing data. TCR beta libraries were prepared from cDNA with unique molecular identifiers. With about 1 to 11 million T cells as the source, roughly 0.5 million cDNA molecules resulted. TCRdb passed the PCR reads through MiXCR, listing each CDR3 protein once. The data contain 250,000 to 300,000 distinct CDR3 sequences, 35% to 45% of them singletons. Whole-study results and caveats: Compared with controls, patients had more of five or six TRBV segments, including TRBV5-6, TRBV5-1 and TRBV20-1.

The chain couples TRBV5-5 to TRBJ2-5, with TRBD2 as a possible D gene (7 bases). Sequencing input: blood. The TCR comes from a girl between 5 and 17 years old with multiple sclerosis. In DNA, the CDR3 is TGTGCCAGCAGCTCTGGGGGGGCCTTCCAAGAGACCCAGTACTTC. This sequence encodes CASSSGGAFQETQYF. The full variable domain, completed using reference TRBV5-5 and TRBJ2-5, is DAGVTQSPTHLIKTRGQQVTLRCSPISGHKSVSWYQQVLGQGPQFIFQYYEKEERGRGNFPDRFSARQFPNYSSELNVNALLLGDSALYLCASSSGGAFQETQYFGPGTRLLVL.